The source of this TCR beta chain is a study of cytomegalovirus exposure and HLA in healthy donors. Trimming removed 5 bases at V and 7 bases at J, with 20 bases between. The CDR3 covers 15 residues. CDR1 is MNHEY and CDR2 is SMNVEV in the germline V gene (reference sequence). All the people who gave samples were healthy bone marrow donors. The PCR employed 60 Vbeta primers together with 13 Jbeta primers. Profiled with immunoSEQ multiplex PCR; TCRdb holds only in-frame clones, not every one. The data contain over 150,000 clones, approximately 85% of them seen just once; the ten biggest clones take up around 4.9%.

This clonotype was obtained from a girl under 18 in good health and CMV-seropositive. The sequenced sample was PBMCs. The chain combines TRBV27 with TRBJ1-2; D uncertain. As DNA, the CDR3 is TGTGCCAGCAGTCTAGGAGGGATCCAATTTGGTGGCTACACCTTC. Amino acid sequence: CASSLGGIQFGGYTF.